The next 15 T cell receptor beta chains were all read from a single sample in a study of Ad26.COV2.S vaccination and SARS-CoV-2 variants. The repertoire was sequenced with immunoSEQ multiplex PCR; TCRdb's copy has only in-frame clones and lacks some. The sample comprises around 300,000 clones, around 89% of which are singletons, and 5% rests with the top ten. This sample's treatment: approximately 18 received Ad26.COV2.S at low or high dose, single or two shots; about 5 received placebo; per-sample allocation not given. Specimen acquisition occurred on day 63 following the initial vaccine or placebo injection. The sequenced sample was peripheral blood, obtained in a trial of Ad26.COV2.S vaccine versus placebo. The receptors originated from a person between 18 and 59 years old who received the Ad26.COV2.S COVID-19 vaccine or a placebo.

This clone showed up just a few times. The rearrangement links TRBV6-1 to TRBJ1-5; D remains unclear. Looked up from germline, CDR1 is MNHNS and CDR2 is SASEGT. Trimming pared 2 bases from V and 0 bases from J, leaving 11 bases between. The CDR3 sequence is 16 residues long. CDR3 loop: CASSENTRYSNQPQHF. DNA of the CDR3: TGTGCCAGCAGTGAAAACACCAGATATAGCAATCAGCCCCAGCATTTT.

The chain is built from TRBV18 and TRBJ2-5, with D possibly TRBD2 on 6 matching bases. The CDR3 covers 14 residues. The V gene's germline CDR1 is KGHSH and CDR2 LQKENI. Trimming took 1 base from V and 3 from J, leaving 9 bases between them. CDR3 in amino acids: CASSPRTIEETQYF. The CDR3, as DNA: TGTGCCAGCTCACCACGGACTATAGAAGAGACCCAGTACTTC.

The chain is built from TRBV5-1 and TRBJ2-1; 9 bases line up with TRBD2. V was clipped by 4 bases and J by 4 bases; unmatched bases: 9. The CDR3 sequence is 16 residues long. Germline CDR1 SGHRS, CDR2 YFSETQ. This CDR3 is CASSRLAEGGYNEQFF. CDR3 coding DNA: TGCGCCAGCAGCAGACTAGCGGAGGGGGGATACAATGAGCAGTTCTTC. The entire variable domain, with the rest obtained from reference TRBV5-1 and TRBJ2-1, is as follows: KAGVTQTPRYLIKTRGQQVTLSCSPISGHRSVSWYQQTPGQGLQFLFEYFSETQRNKGNFPGRFSGRQFSNSRSEMNVSTLELGDSALYLCASSRLAEGGYNEQFFGPGTRLTVL.

The rearrangement joins TRBV6-4 to TRBJ2-2; D is possibly TRBD1 (6 bases). Germline V CDR1 and CDR2: MRHNA, SNTAGT. Trimming removed 0 bases from V and 4 bases from J, with 12 bases in between. The length of the CDR3 is 16 residues. The CDR3: CASSDSGRGITGELFF. CDR3 coding DNA: TGTGCCAGCAGTGACTCCGGCAGGGGAATCACCGGGGAGCTGTTTTTT.

The chain combines TRBV5-1 with TRBJ2-3; 7 positions agree with TRBD1. The germline V gene encodes CDR1 SGHRS and CDR2 YFSETQ. The V and J ends lost 6 bases and 1 base, in that order; junction bases with no gene match: 8. CDR3 length: 15 residues. CDR3 bases: TGCGCCAGCAATCGACAGGGTTGGGGCACAGATACGCAGTATTTT. As protein: CASNRQGWGTDTQYF.

CDR3 in DNA: TGTGCCAGCGGAAACAGCGGCTACAATGAGCAGTTCTTC. Protein sequence: CASGNSGYNEQFF. The chain employs TRBV11-1 and TRBJ2-1; TRBD2 is a possible D gene (5 bases). Per the germline V gene, CDR1 is SGHAT and CDR2 is FQDESV (reference sequence). The V gene lost 8 bases and the J gene lost 3 bases, with 11 bases spanning the gap. CDR3 size: 13 residues.

The rearrangement joins TRBV4-2 to TRBJ1-5; D unclear. CDR3 length equals 17 residues. CDR1 is LGHNA and CDR2 is YNFKEQ in the germline V gene. V was pared by 2 bases and J by 6 bases, with 20 bases between. Here the CDR3 DNA reads TGTGCCAGCAGCCAAATATCTGGAAAGGGTTCTCCTCAGCCCCAGCATTTT. Its protein product is CASSQISGKGSPQPQHF.

This rearrangement joins TRBV5-6 to TRBJ1-1; TRBD1 is a possible D gene (5 bases). The CDR3 runs 13 residues. With 0 bases removed from V and 6 bases from J, the gap between germline ends came to 9 bases. Germline CDR1 and CDR2: SGHDT and YYEEEE. The DNA of the CDR3 is TGTGCCAGCAGCTTGGCGTCAGGGTCTGAAGCTTTCTTT. Translated: CASSLASGSEAFF.

The genes are TRBV5-8 and TRBJ1-5, with D unclear. CDR1 is SGHTS, CDR2 YDEGEE, per germline. Trimming shortened V by 4 bases and J by 4 bases, and 9 bases separated the two germline ends. CDR3 length: 13 residues. The CDR3 reads CASSASRNQPQHF. CDR3 sequence (DNA): TGTGCCAGCAGCGCTTCGAGGAATCAGCCCCAGCATTTT. Based on the CDR3 plus reference TRBV5-8 and TRBJ1-5, the full variable domain is EAGVTQSPTHLIKTRGQQATLRCSPISGHTSVYWYQQALGLGLQFLLWYDEGEERNRGNFPPRFSGRQFPNYSSELNVNALELEDSALYLCASSASRNQPQHFGDGTRLSIL.

The chain couples TRBV19 to TRBJ1-1; 7 bases line up with TRBD1. The CDR3 loop spans 14 amino acids. Looked up from germline, CDR1 is LNHDA and CDR2 is SQIVND (reference sequence). V shed 6 bases and J 0 bases; nucleotides not matched to a gene: 4. CDR3 in amino acids: CASRTTGLNTEAFF. The DNA for the CDR3 is TGTGCCAGTAGAACGACAGGGTTGAACACTGAAGCTTTCTTT. Together with reference TRBV19 and TRBJ1-1, the CDR3 gives the full variable domain: DGGITQSPKYLFRKEGQNVTLSCEQNLNHDAMYWYRQDPGQGLRLIYYSQIVNDFQKGDIAEGYSVSREKKESFPLTVTSAQKNPTAFYLCASRTTGLNTEAFFGQGTRLTVV.

The chain has TRBV5-4 and TRBJ2-7, with TRBD2 matching 14 bases. J lost 5 bases, V lost 2 bases, and 3 bases had no gene match. The CDR3 sequence is 15 residues long. In germline, CDR1 is SGHNT, CDR2 YYREEE (reference sequence). CDR3 sequence reads: CASSFGTSGGNEQYF. DNA of the CDR3: TGTGCCAGCAGCTTCGGGACTAGCGGGGGAAACGAGCAGTACTTC. Drawing the rest from reference TRBV5-4 and TRBJ2-7, the complete variable domain is ETGVTQSPTHLIKTRGQQVTLRCSSQSGHNTVSWYQQALGQGPQFIFQYYREEENGRGNFPPRFSGLQFPNYSSELNVNALELDDSALYLCASSFGTSGGNEQYFGPGTRLTVT.

This chain links TRBV12-5 with TRBJ1-1; 7 bases align to TRBD1. The CDR3 contains 16 residues. With 2 bases clipped from V and 4 bases from J, the junction kept 10 bases outside the gene matches. Germline V CDR1 and CDR2: LGHNT, FRNRAP. The CDR3 spells CASGLIVSRGFTEAFF. The CDR3 DNA sequence: TGTGCTAGTGGTTTGATCGTCTCCAGGGGGTTCACTGAAGCTTTCTTT.

The CDR3 nucleotides are TGTGCCAGCAGCTTAACGTCCCGAGGGCAGCAGTTCTTC. Translating gives CASSLTSRGQQFF. The V call is TRBV7-8, the J call TRBJ2-1; D perhaps matches TRBD2 (5 bases). Per germline, CDR1 SGHVS and CDR2 FQNEAQ. The CDR3 totals 13 residues. Trimming took 2 bases from V and 11 from J, leaving 13 bases between them.

V gene TRBV5-1 combines with J gene TRBJ2-7; the match to TRBD1 covers 9 bases. The CDR3 runs to 18 residues. Losses at the gene ends were 0 bases for V and 0 bases for J; bases not matched to a gene: 10. CDR1 and CDR2 from the germline V gene are SGHRS and YFSETQ. CDR3 in DNA: TGCGCCAGCAGCTTGGGGGGACAGGGAAGCGGCAGCTCCTACGAGCAGTACTTC. This translates into CASSLGGQGSGSSYEQYF.

The chain employs TRBV6-5 and TRBJ1-5; D ambiguous. Between the trimmed V and J ends, which lost 5 bases and 7 bases, there was a span of 15 bases. This CDR3 contains 14 residues. Per germline, CDR1 MNHEY and CDR2 SVGAGI. The CDR3 nucleotides read TGTGCCAGCAGTAGCGCAGAGGCGAGCCAGCCCCAGCATTTT. It is translated as CASSSAEASQPQHF.